This T cell receptor beta chain originates from a study of shared clonotypes between healthy human individuals. CDR3 length equals 14 residues. J was trimmed by 3 bases and V by 4 bases; bases with no gene match: 4. Germline CDR1 and CDR2: SGHRS and YFSETQ. General observations from the study: Clonotypes not shared had lower generation probabilities than those common to all four donors.

Comments on this clone: Its specificity is not known.

Method: immunoSEQ multiplex PCR; TCRdb's copy keeps in-frame clones and lacks some. The sample holds about 660,000 clones, about 74% seen once. The chain joins TRBV5-1 to TRBJ2-5, with 9 bases aligning to TRBD1. The TCR comes from a woman aged 25 to 45 in good health. The sample taken for sequencing was memory CD4+ T cells sorted from blood. Subset specified: CD45RA-negative fraction. In DNA, the CDR3 is TGCGCCAGCAGCGGAGGACAGGGGAAAGAGACCCAGTACTTC. Its protein is CASSGGQGKETQYF.